This T cell receptor (beta chain) was observed in a study of regulatory T cells in long-lasting Graves disease. About the research overall: Newly diagnosed Graves' patients took antithyroid drugs under 3 months. Notes on the study in general: It is possible that accuracy was reduced by the small size of the sample. More public clonotypes were shared by persistent patients (about 2,700) than by new patients (approximately 990).

The CDR3 is made up of 19 amino acids. CDR1 is MDHEN, CDR2 SYDVKM, per germline. The junction had 13 bases not matched to a gene; V was cut back by 4 bases and J by 0 bases. With regard to this clonotype: Its antigen is not identified.

Time point denoted: newly diagnosed GD, antithyroid drugs for less than 3 months. From PBMCs, RNA was extracted and then used to make the TCR library. Libraries of TCR beta came from iRepertoire HTBI primers plus Arm-PCR of CDR3 regions. TCRdb re-called the multiplex PCR reads with MiXCR, one entry per CDR3 protein. The profile shows 550,000 to 600,000 distinct CDR3 sequences, about 16% of them singletons. These data were also filed under a second study, of T cells in Graves' hyperthyroidism and ophthalmopathy.

The source was peripheral blood mononuclear cells (PBMCs), collected at new diagnosis, from a patient treated with antithyroid drugs. The chain recombines TRBV28 with TRBJ2-4; TRBD2 matches 9 bases. This receptor was obtained from a man in his late teens or twenties with Graves disease. In nucleotides, the CDR3 is TGTGCCAGCAGTTCCGACCCCGCGGGGGGGCGCGAAGCCAAAAACATTCAGTACTTC. Protein product: CASSSDPAGGREAKNIQYF.